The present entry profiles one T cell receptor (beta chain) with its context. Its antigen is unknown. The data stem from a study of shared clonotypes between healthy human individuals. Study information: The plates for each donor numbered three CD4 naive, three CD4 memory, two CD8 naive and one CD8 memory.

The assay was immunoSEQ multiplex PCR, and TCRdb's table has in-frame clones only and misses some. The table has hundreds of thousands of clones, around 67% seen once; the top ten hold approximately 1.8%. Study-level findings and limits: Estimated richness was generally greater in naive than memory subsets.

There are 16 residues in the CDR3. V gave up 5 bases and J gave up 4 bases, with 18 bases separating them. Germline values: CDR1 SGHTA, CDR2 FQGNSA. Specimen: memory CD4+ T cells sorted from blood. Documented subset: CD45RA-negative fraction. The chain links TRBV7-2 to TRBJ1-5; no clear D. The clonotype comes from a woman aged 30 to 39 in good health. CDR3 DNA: TGTGCCAGCAGCCCCTTGGGTGGGAGTATTAATCAGCCCCAGCATTTT. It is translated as CASSPLGGSINQPQHF.